This T cell receptor beta chain was captured by sequencing in a study of shared clonotypes between healthy human individuals. Study-wide findings and caveats: Unshared clonotypes carried lower generation probabilities than those common to all four donors. Naive subsets usually exceeded memory subsets in estimated richness.

Trimming removed 0 bases at V and 2 bases at J, with 10 bases between. The CDR3 spans 14 residues. Germline V gene sequence: CDR1 GTSNPN, CDR2 SVGIG (reference sequence). Donors, healthy HIV-negative adults, lacked recent acute infections or vaccinations. The method was immunoSEQ multiplex PCR; TCRdb's version includes in-frame clones alone and lacks a portion of them. The table lists 2,500,000 or so clones, approximately 94% of them singletons. In the case of this clone: What it binds is unknown.

J is TRBJ1-2 and V is TRBV30; D is uncertain. This TCR was recovered from a young man in good health. The sample comprised naive CD4+ T cells sorted from blood. Subset: CD45RA+ positively selected. Here the CDR3 reads CAWSVRSENYGYTF. The CDR3 nucleotides are TGTGCCTGGAGTGTAAGGTCAGAAAACTATGGCTACACCTTC.